This TCR beta chain was identified in a study of blood T cells in healthy people across ages. Points from the study as a whole: Diversity of TCR beta per million T cells declined in a roughly linear way with age.

Healthy Caucasian individuals from Russia aged 6 to 90 served as donors. The CDR3 contains 14 residues. The germline V gene has CDR1 SEHNR and CDR2 FQNEAQ (reference sequence). V was pared by 1 base and J by 5 bases, with 11 bases between. As concerns this clonotype: The antigen is not known.

The second PCR ran roughly 6 to 11 cycles with a sample-barcoded 5' primer and J-beta primers. One entry per CDR3 protein, called by TCRdb with MiXCR from the 5' RACE reads. The sample contains about 780,000 distinct CDR3 sequences, around a quarter of which appear only once. The sample was also reused in another study, on T cells of mothers and their children. That work adds: A few healthy Caucasian mothers gave samples, and so did their six children.

The TCR was taken from a boy aged 10-17 years in good health. The material sequenced was blood. The chain recombines TRBV7-9 with TRBJ1-2; D is uncertain. CDR3 amino acids: CASSLGKASYGYTF. The CDR3 coding sequence is TGTGCCAGCAGCTTAGGAAAAGCTTCTTATGGCTACACCTTC.